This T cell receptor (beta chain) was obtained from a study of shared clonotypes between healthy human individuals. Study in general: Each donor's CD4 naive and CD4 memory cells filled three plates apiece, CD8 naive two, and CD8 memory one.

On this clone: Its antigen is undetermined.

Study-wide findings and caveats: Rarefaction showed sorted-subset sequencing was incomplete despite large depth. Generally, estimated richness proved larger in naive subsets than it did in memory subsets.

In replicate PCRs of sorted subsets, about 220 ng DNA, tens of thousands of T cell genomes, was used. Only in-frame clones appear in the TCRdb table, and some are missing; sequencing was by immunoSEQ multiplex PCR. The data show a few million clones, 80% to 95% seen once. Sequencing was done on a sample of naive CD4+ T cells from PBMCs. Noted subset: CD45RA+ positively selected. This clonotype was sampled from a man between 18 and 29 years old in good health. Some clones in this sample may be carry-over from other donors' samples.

The chain's CDR3 is CATTPRFRTDTQYF. CDR3 DNA: TGTGCCACCACCCCCAGATTCCGCACAGATACGCAGTATTTT. This chain uses TRBV19 with TRBJ2-3; no clear D. The CDR3 is 14 residues long. CDR1 and CDR2 (germline): LNHDA, SQIVND (reference sequence). Trimming removed 10 bases from V and 1 base from J, with 15 bases in between.